The 16 T cell receptor beta chains given below trace back to one sample, sequenced in a study of shared clonotypes between healthy human individuals. Naive CD8 cells lacked CD45RO and underwent positive selection for CCR7, leaving out terminally differentiated effector memory CD45RA+ cells. Generated by immunoSEQ multiplex PCR, the TCRdb table keeps only in-frame clones and is missing some. The table shows about 2 million clones, with around 96% occurring only once. Material for sequencing was naive CD8+ T cells sorted from blood. The receptors stem from a man between 18 and 35 years old in good health.

J is TRBJ2-7 and V is TRBV4-1; the D gene is possibly TRBD1 (5 bases). This CDR3 spans 15 amino acids. The germline V gene encodes CDR1 MGHRA and CDR2 YSYEKL. Trimming removed 2 bases at V and 3 bases at J, with 14 bases between. CDR3 sequence reads: CASSQLPAGNYEQYF. In DNA, the CDR3 is TGCGCCAGCAGCCAACTTCCCGCAGGGAACTACGAGCAGTACTTC.

With respect to this clone: Other DNA sequences within the sample encode an identical CDR3. This chain joins TRBV28 and TRBJ2-7; D gene ambiguous. V gave up 3 bases and J gave up 2 bases, with 8 bases separating them. CDR3 size: 13 residues. Germline CDR1 is MDHEN and CDR2 is SYDVKM. Here the CDR3 DNA reads TGTGCCAGCAGTTTGGACGGACCCTACGAGCAGTACTTC. Its translation is CASSLDGPYEQYF.

On this clone itself: Other nucleotide sequences in the sample specify the same CDR3. The V and J genes are TRBV28 and TRBJ2-3, with unresolved D. Trimming removed 3 bases at V and 2 bases at J, with 6 bases between. Per the germline V gene, CDR1 is MDHEN and CDR2 is SYDVKM. This CDR3 is 13 amino acids long. The CDR3 region has the DNA TGTGCCAGCAGTTTCCGTCTCACAGATACGCAGTATTTT. Encoded protein: CASSFRLTDTQYF.

V is TRBV10-2 and J is TRBJ1-2; D perhaps matches TRBD1 (5 bases). In germline, CDR1 is WSHSY, CDR2 SAAADI. Between the trimmed V and J ends, which lost 6 bases and 4 bases, there was a span of 15 bases. CDR3 length: 14 residues. CDR3 coding DNA: TGCGCCAGCAGCTCCGACAGTCACCCCTATGGCTACACCTTC. This codes for CASSSDSHPYGYTF.

This chain links TRBV2 with TRBJ1-6; D not certain. The CDR3 covers 14 residues. The V gene lost 7 bases and the J gene lost 11 bases, with 18 bases spanning the gap. From germline, CDR1 is SNHLY and CDR2 FYNNEI. The CDR3 DNA follows: TGTGCCAGCACCCCAAAAGCCCCCGGGCCACCCCTCCACTTT. Translation: CASTPKAPGPPLHF.

This rearrangement joins TRBV13 to TRBJ1-2; D remains ambiguous. CDR1 PRHDT and CDR2 FYEKMQ come from the germline V gene (reference sequence). This CDR3 has 14 amino acids. V was shortened by 5 bases and J by 4 bases, with 14 bases between the two germline ends. The CDR3 is CASSAKESPYGYTF. Here the CDR3 DNA reads TGTGCCAGCAGCGCAAAGGAGTCCCCCTATGGCTACACCTTC.

V gene TRBV7-9 combines with J gene TRBJ1-4, with D unresolved. The V gene's germline CDR1 is SEHNR and CDR2 FQNEAQ (reference sequence). Deletions cut 4 bases from V and 3 bases from J, with 9 bases between. This CDR3 is 14 amino acids long. In DNA form, the CDR3 reads TGTGCCAGCAGCTCTGTTTTACCTAATGAAAAACTGTTTTTT. This codes for CASSSVLPNEKLFF.

This clone came up once. This chain connects TRBV9 to TRBJ2-7; D is uncertain. Trimming pared 0 bases from V and 0 bases from J, leaving 7 bases between. Germline-derived CDR1 and CDR2 are SGDLS and YYNGEE. This CDR3 comprises 14 residues. The CDR3 DNA sequence: TGTGCCAGCAGCGTAGGCGAATACTCCTACGAGCAGTACTTC. Its translation is CASSVGEYSYEQYF.

The V call is TRBV12-5, the J call TRBJ1-2, with D unresolved. Trimming stripped 1 base from V and 4 bases from J, with 10 bases between. CDR3 size: 14 residues. Germline lookup yields CDR1 LGHNT and CDR2 FRNRAP. The CDR3 region is CASGLDSSGYGYTF. As DNA, the CDR3 is TGTGCTAGTGGTTTGGACAGCTCAGGCTATGGCTACACCTTC.

V and J are TRBV7-9 and TRBJ2-3; D perhaps matches TRBD2 (5 bases). The germline V and J ends were trimmed by 0 bases and 0 bases, with 13 bases remaining between them. The CDR3 spans 17 residues. In germline, CDR1 is SEHNR, CDR2 FQNEAQ (reference sequence). This chain's CDR3 is CASSLAASPASTDTQYF. The CDR3 bases are TGTGCCAGCAGCTTAGCAGCTAGCCCGGCTAGCACAGATACGCAGTATTTT.

The chain combines TRBV4-1 with TRBJ2-3; a weak D match, TRBD2 (6 bases). The V gene lost 4 bases and the J gene lost 0 bases, with 8 bases spanning the gap. Germline CDR1 and CDR2: MGHRA and YSYEKL. This CDR3 has 14 residues. The CDR3: CASSPGTSTDTQYF. The DNA of the CDR3 is TGCGCCAGCAGCCCCGGGACTAGCACAGATACGCAGTATTTT.

The V and J genes are TRBV4-1 and TRBJ2-1, with TRBD2 as a possible D gene (7 bases). V shed 4 bases and J shed 2 bases, with 15 bases lying between them. CDR1 is MGHRA, CDR2 YSYEKL, per germline. The CDR3 has 16 residues. The CDR3 bases are TGCGCCAGCAGCCCACAGGGCGGGGGTACCTACAATGAGCAGTTCTTC. This sequence encodes CASSPQGGGTYNEQFF.

This clone was recorded once. This sequence joins TRBV21-1 and TRBJ2-7. TRBV21-1 is noted as a pseudogene. The CDR3 spans 13 residues. The CDR3 loop reads CASSKPGPYEQYF. As DNA, the CDR3 is TGTGCCAGCAGCAAGCCAGGACCCTACGAGCAGTACTTC.

The chain carries TRBV27 and TRBJ2-7; TRBD1 is a possible D gene (5 bases). V was trimmed by 4 bases and J by 2 bases, leaving 12 bases between them. Germline CDR1 MNHEY, CDR2 SMNVEV (reference sequence). This CDR3 has 14 amino acids. CDR3 coding DNA: TGTGCCAGCAGTTCATCGGCACAGGCCTACGAGCAGTACTTC. Translated, it gives CASSSSAQAYEQYF.

This chain links TRBV28 with TRBJ2-1; tentatively, D is TRBD1 or TRBD2 (5 bases each). Per the germline V gene, CDR1 is MDHEN and CDR2 is SYDVKM. This CDR3 is 16 amino acids long. V was clipped by 4 bases and J by 0 bases, with 13 bases between them. This chain's CDR3 is CASSWSPGSSYNEQFF. The CDR3 DNA follows: TGTGCCAGCAGTTGGAGCCCAGGGAGCTCCTACAATGAGCAGTTCTTC.

The chain combines TRBV5-8 with TRBJ2-5, with a weak D call TRBD1 (6 bases). Trimming removed 4 bases from V and 4 bases from J, with 11 bases in between. This CDR3 comprises 13 residues. Germline loops: CDR1 SGHTS, CDR2 YDEGEE. The CDR3 sequence is CASSVQGSETQYF. The CDR3 nucleotides read TGTGCCAGCAGCGTGCAGGGGTCAGAGACCCAGTACTTC.